The sequence of this TCR beta chain was determined in a study of OX40 agonist ivuxolimab in advanced cancers. Libraries were prepared by immunoSEQ multiplex PCR; TCRdb keeps only in-frame clonotypes and omits some of them. The sample comprises about 100,000 clones, approximately 91% of which are singletons, and 0.7% to 0.9% rests with the top ten. The germline gives CDR1 LNHNV, CDR2 YYDKDF (reference sequence). The CDR3 runs to 18 residues. J was trimmed by 3 bases and V by 2 bases; bases with no gene match: 10. The receptor was derived from an adult with an advanced solid tumor such as melanoma, head and neck, liver or kidney cancer. This chain joins TRBV15 and TRBJ1-6; 7 nucleotides align to TRBD1. Here the sequenced sample was CD4+ or CD8+ T cells sorted from blood, taken in a trial of the OX40 agonist ivuxolimab. This chain's CDR3 is CATSRPLTGTDYNSPLHF. For the CDR3, the DNA is TGTGCCACCAGCAGACCCTTAACCGGGACAGACTATAATTCACCCCTCCACTTT. Looking up the rest from reference TRBV15 and TRBJ1-6 gives the full variable domain: DAMVIQNPRYQVTQFGKPVTLSCSQTLNHNVMYWYQQKSSQAPKLLFHYYDKDFNNEADTPDNFQSRRPNTSFCFLDIRSPGLGDTAMYLCATSRPLTGTDYNSPLHFGNGTRLTVT.